One and the same sample provided the 4 T cell receptor beta chains below, sequenced in a study of early T cells in non-severe SARS-CoV-2 infection. TCRdb reprocessed the 5' RACE reads with MiXCR, giving one entry per CDR3 protein. The sample lists under 70,000 distinct CDR3 sequences, around 6% occurring once. The specimen was whole blood. These receptor sequences come from an adult who was a healthcare worker with PCR-confirmed SARS-CoV-2 infection or an uninfected control (not recorded which).

This clonotype was recorded many times. The rearrangement joins TRBV5-1 to TRBJ2-1, with TRBD2 identical over 12 bases. The germline CDR1 and CDR2 sequences are SGHRS and YFSETQ. The junction had 3 bases not matched to a gene; V was cut back by 0 bases and J by 5 bases. There are 16 residues in the CDR3. Written as DNA, the CDR3 is TGCGCCAGCAGCTTGGAGCCTAGCGGGAGGGACAATGAGCAGTTCTTC. This encodes CASSLEPSGRDNEQFF.

In this sample, this clonotype turned up a few times. V gene TRBV11-2 combines with J gene TRBJ2-5; no definite D call. This CDR3 is 14 amino acids long. V lost 5 bases to trimming and J lost 5 bases, with 15 bases between them. The germline gives CDR1 SGHAT, CDR2 FQNNGV. The CDR3 nucleotides are TGTGCCAGCAGCAAACGGCCCTCCGGGGAGACCCAGTACTTC. Its protein is CASSKRPSGETQYF.

This clonotype has just a few counts. V gene TRBV5-1 combines with J gene TRBJ2-7; 8 bases agree with TRBD1. Germline V lookup: CDR1 SGHRS, CDR2 YFSETQ. The J segment lost 1 base and the V segment lost 9 bases, leaving 15 bases of the junction unmatched. The CDR3 covers 16 residues. The CDR3 DNA follows: TGCGCCACCGAAGGCCAGGGGGCCGGACCTTCCTACGAGCAGTACTTC. Amino acid sequence: CATEGQGAGPSYEQYF.

This clonotype has ten or more counts. The chain has TRBV9 and TRBJ1-5; D is uncertain. Germline V lookup: CDR1 SGDLS, CDR2 YYNGEE. V lost 0 bases to trimming and J lost 0 bases, with 7 bases between them. The CDR3 extends over 15 amino acids. The CDR3, as DNA: TGTGCCAGCAGCGTAGCACCAGATAGCAATCAGCCCCAGCATTTT. The encoded protein is CASSVAPDSNQPQHF.